This T cell receptor (beta chain) derives from a study of human T cells and chemical hapten exposure (dated by TCRdb to the early 2020s). Describing the broader study: Libraries were pooled for sequencing, and per-sample TCR yields varied mainly because of small differences in library volumes within the pool. The study tracked peripheral blood TCR repertoire changes in vivo during primary and secondary sensitization to the hapten diphenylcyclopropenone (DPC) in alopecia patients. Both TCR alpha and TCR beta chains were sequenced from each blood RNA sample. Overall study outcomes, separate from this receptor: Repeated subsampling changed both the strength of the expansion versus patch-test correlation and the threshold at which that correlation became significant. DPC sensitization did not change how many TCRs were above 1 in 1000 frequency, and no evidence was found of alterations in global repertoire structure.

Library preparation used RACE. Sequenced using a NextSeq 500. During library preparation, unique molecular identifiers were attached to individual cDNA molecules so that TCRs could be counted quantitatively and reproducibly. The study's processing was this. The median number of TCRs per sample was around 96,000, ranging from 23,224 to 690,600. V, J and CDR3 annotation of the TCR reads was performed with the Decombinator software suite. For the PS versus PT1 abundance plots, all samples were subsampled to the same number of TCRs (28,000). TCRs were defined as expanded if absent before sensitization and observed at least eight times at the 2-week time point. TCRdb applied fastp at Q25 and MiXCR to the public reads, then kept only in-frame beta chains. Here each entry gathers all rows of one CDR3 protein and keeps the most common genes and DNA. TCRdb's processing, not the study's, gives the V and J calls here. A total of about 50,000 distinct CDR3 sequences appear in this sample, about 4.5% of them only once. Approximately 1.5% of the sample comes from the top ten.

What this sample's time point label stands for: healthy volunteer bleed at 2 weeks. Unfractionated whole blood was collected in Tempus Blood RNA tubes, and total RNA was extracted from that blood. About 5 healthy volunteers served as TCR sequencing controls and were bled at day 0, 2 weeks and 6 weeks. Via the germline V gene, CDR1 is SGHRS and CDR2 YFSETQ. Measured from the cysteine to the phenylalanine, the CDR3 is 14 residues long. Just the 42-base CDR3 DNA is kept, in frame starting at base 1. Trimming leaves V shorter by 4 bases and J shorter by 5 bases, with the junction holding 6 bases beyond the gene matches. This clonotype was picked up many times. Its recognized antigen is unknown. Nothing much larger sits one base from this clone, and base qualities are not available.

The receptor chain draws on TRBV5-1 and TRBJ2-5; TRBD1 fits 9 bases in the junction. Sequencing was done on a sample of whole blood. This receptor was identified in a female donor in good health. Some clones in this sample may be carry-over from other donors' samples. The CDR3 region reads CASSPGTGMETQYF. The sequenced DNA: TGCGCCAGCAGCCCGGGGACAGGGATGGAGACCCAGTACTTC.